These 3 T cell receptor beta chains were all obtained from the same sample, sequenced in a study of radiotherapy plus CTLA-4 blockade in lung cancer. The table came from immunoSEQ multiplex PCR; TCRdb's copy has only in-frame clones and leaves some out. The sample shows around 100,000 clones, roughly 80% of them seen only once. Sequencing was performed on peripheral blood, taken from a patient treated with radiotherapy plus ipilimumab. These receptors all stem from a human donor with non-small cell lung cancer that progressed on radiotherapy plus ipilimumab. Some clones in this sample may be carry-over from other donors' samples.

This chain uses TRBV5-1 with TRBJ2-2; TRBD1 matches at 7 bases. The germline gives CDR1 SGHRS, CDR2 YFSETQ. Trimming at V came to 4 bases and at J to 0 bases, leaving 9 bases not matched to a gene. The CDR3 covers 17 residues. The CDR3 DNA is TGCGCCAGCAGCGTCCACCTGACAGGGACGAACACCGGGGAGCTGTTTTTT. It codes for CASSVHLTGTNTGELFF.

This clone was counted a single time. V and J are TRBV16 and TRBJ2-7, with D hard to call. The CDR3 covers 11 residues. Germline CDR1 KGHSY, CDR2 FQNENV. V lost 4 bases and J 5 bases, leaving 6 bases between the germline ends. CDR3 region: CASSPDHEQYF. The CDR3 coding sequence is TGTGCCAGCAGCCCTGATCACGAGCAGTACTTC.

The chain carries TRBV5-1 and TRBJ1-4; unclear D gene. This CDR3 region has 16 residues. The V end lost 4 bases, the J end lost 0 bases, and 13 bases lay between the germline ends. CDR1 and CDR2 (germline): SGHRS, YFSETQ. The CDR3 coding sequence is TGCGCCAGCAGCCTCAGAACCTCTACAACTAATGAAAAACTGTTTTTT. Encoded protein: CASSLRTSTTNEKLFF. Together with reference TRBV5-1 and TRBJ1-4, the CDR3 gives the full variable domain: KAGVTQTPRYLIKTRGQQVTLSCSPISGHRSVSWYQQTPGQGLQFLFEYFSETQRNKGNFPGRFSGRQFSNSRSEMNVSTLELGDSALYLCASSLRTSTTNEKLFFGSGTQLSVL.